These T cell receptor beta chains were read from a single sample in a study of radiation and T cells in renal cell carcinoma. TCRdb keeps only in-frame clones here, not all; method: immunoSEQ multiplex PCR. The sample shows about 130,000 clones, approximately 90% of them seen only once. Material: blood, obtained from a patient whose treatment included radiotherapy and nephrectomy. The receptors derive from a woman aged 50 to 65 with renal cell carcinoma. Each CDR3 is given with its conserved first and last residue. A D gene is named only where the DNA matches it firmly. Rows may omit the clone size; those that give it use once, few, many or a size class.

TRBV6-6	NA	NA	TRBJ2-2	CASRETGFRTGELFF	TGTGCCAGCAGAGAAACAGGGTTTAGGACCGGGGAGCTGTTTTTT
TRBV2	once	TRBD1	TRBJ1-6	CASSLTGGRYNSPLHF	TGTGCCAGCAGTCTGACAGGGGGACGGTATAATTCACCCCTCCACTTT
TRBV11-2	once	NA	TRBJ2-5	CASSPVETQYF	TGTGCCAGCAGCCCTGTTGAGACCCAGTACTTC
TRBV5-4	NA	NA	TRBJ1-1	CASSFQMNTEAFF	TGTGCCAGCAGCTTCCAGATGAACACTGAAGCTTTCTTT
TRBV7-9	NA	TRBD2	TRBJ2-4	CASSLGLAGDVAKNIQYF	TGTGCCAGCAGCTTAGGACTAGCGGGGGATGTAGCCAAAAACATTCAGTACTTC
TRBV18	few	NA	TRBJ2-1	CASSPSRASYNEQFF	TGTGCCAGCTCACCATCTCGCGCCTCCTACAATGAGCAGTTCTTC
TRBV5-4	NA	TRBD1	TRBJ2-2	CASSLGQGLNTGELFF	TGTGCCAGCAGCTTGGGACAGGGCTTGAACACCGGGGAGCTGTTTTTT
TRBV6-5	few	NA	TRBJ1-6	CASSQYFNSPLHF	TGTGCCAGCAGCCAGTATTTTAATTCACCCCTCCACTTT
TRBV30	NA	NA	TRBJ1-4	CAWSALEGEKLFF	TGTGCCTGGAGTGCTCTGGAGGGAGAAAAACTGTTTTTT
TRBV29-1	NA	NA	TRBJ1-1	CSVEGGGGVNTEAFF	TGCAGCGTTGAGGGTGGAGGGGGTGTCAACACTGAAGCTTTCTTT
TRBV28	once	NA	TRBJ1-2	CASSLGHYGYTF	TGTGCCAGCAGTTTAGGGCATTATGGCTACACCTTC
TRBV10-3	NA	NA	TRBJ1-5	CAISPTAHQPQHF	TGTGCCATCAGCCCGACAGCTCATCAGCCCCAGCATTTT
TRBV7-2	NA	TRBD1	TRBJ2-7	CASSPGTGASYEQYF	TGTGCCAGCAGCCCCGGGACAGGGGCCTCATACGAGCAGTACTTC
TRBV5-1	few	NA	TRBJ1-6	CASSLVSVASPLHF	TGCGCCAGCAGCTTGGTATCAGTCGCTTCACCCCTCCACTTT
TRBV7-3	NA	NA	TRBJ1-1	CASSSVGGNTEAFF	TGTGCCAGCAGCTCCGTTGGGGGGAACACTGAAGCTTTCTTT
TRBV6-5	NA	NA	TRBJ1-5	CASTSTVGVQPQHF	TGTGCCAGCACCTCAACGGTGGGCGTTCAGCCCCAGCATTTT
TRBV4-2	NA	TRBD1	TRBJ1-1	CASSPRTGMNTEAFF	TGTGCCAGCAGCCCCCGGACAGGCATGAACACTGAAGCTTTCTTT
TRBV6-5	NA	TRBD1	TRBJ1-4	CASSRTGNTNEKLFF	TGTGCCAGCAGTAGGACAGGGAATACTAATGAAAAACTGTTTTTT
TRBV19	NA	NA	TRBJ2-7	CASSITSDTYEQYF	TGTGCCAGTAGTATAACCAGCGATACCTACGAGCAGTACTTC
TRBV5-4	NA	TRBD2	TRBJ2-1	CASSPGRGGFYNEQFF	TGTGCCAGCAGCCCCGGGCGGGGGGGATTCTACAATGAGCAGTTCTTC
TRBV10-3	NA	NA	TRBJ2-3	CAHGEAIDTQYF	TGTGCCCATGGGGAGGCCATCGATACGCAGTATTTT
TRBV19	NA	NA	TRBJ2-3	CASSVILGDTDTQYF	TGTGCCAGTAGTGTCATACTGGGCGACACAGATACGCAGTATTTT
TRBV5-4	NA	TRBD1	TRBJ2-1	CASSLGGQGDEQFF	TGTGCCAGCAGCTTGGGGGGACAGGGAGATGAGCAGTTCTTC
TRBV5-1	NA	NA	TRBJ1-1	CASSSTGRVSTEAFF	TGCGCCAGCAGCTCAACGGGGAGAGTGAGCACTGAAGCTTTCTTT
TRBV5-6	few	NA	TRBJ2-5	CASSAQGPQETQYF	TGTGCCAGCAGCGCACAGGGCCCCCAAGAGACCCAGTACTTC
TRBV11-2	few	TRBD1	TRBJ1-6	CASSLEGTGNSPLHF	TGTGCCAGCAGCTTAGAAGGGACAGGGAATTCACCCCTCCACTTT
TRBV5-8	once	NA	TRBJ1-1	CASGNGGWGTEAFF	TGTGCCAGCGGAAACGGGGGCTGGGGCACTGAAGCTTTCTTT
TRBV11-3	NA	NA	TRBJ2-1	CASSIRDKKEQFF	TGTGCCAGCAGCATCCGGGACAAGAAGGAGCAGTTCTTC
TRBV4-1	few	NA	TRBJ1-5	CASSQWDSNQPQHF	TGCGCCAGCAGCCAATGGGATAGCAATCAGCCCCAGCATTTT
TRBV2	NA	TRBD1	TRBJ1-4	CASSTPDRINEKLFF	TGTGCCAGCAGCACCCCGGACAGGATTAATGAAAAACTGTTTTTT
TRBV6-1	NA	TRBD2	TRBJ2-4	CASRVTSGVGGIQYF	TGTGCCAGCAGAGTGACTAGCGGGGTTGGGGGCATTCAGTACTTC
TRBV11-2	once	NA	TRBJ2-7	CASSSERDSREQYF	TGTGCCAGCAGCTCCGAGCGTGACAGTCGCGAGCAGTACTTC
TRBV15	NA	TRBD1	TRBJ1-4	CATSSRGSTNEKLFF	TGTGCCACCAGCAGCAGGGGGAGCACTAATGAAAAACTGTTTTTT
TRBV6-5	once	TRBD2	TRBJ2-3	CASSYLAGGHTDTQYF	TGTGCCAGCAGTTACCTAGCGGGGGGACACACAGATACGCAGTATTTT
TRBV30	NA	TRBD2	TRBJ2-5	CALGAGGIETQYF	TGTGCCCTGGGGGCGGGGGGCATCGAGACCCAGTACTTC
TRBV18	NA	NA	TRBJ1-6	CASSPTVGNNSPLHF	TGTGCCAGCTCACCAACGGTAGGCAATAATTCACCCCTCCACTTT
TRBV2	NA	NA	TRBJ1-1	CASIMTYMNTEAFF	TGTGCCAGCATCATGACTTATATGAACACTGAAGCTTTCTTT
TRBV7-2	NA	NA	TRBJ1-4	CASSFAPGATNEKLFF	TGTGCCAGCAGCTTTGCGCCGGGAGCAACTAATGAAAAACTGTTTTTT
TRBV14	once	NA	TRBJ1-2	CASSPVTVRSTGYTF	TGTGCCAGCAGCCCCGTTACGGTCCGATCGACCGGCTACACCTTC
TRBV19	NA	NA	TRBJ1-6	CASSSLLRGNNSPLHF	TGTGCCAGTAGTTCATTGCTCAGGGGTAATAATTCACCCCTCCACTTT
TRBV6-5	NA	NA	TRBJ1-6	CASSYQIMALNSPLHF	TGTGCCAGCAGTTACCAAATTATGGCTCTTAATTCACCCCTCCACTTT
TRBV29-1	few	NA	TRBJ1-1	CSVDRGANTEAFF	TGCAGCGTTGATAGGGGGGCGAACACTGAAGCTTTCTTT
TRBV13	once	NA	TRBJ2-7	CASSPAHDSFYEQYF	TGTGCCAGCAGCCCGGCCCACGACAGTTTCTACGAGCAGTACTTC
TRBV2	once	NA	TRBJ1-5	CASSSPIIADYSNQPQHF	TGTGCCAGCAGCTCTCCCATCATTGCGGACTATAGCAATCAGCCCCAGCATTTT
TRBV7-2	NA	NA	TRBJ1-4	CASSLGPTTNEKLFF	TGTGCCAGCAGCTTAGGGCCCACGACTAATGAAAAACTGTTTTTT
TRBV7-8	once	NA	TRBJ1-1	CASSARSVRPEAFF	TGTGCCAGCAGCGCGAGGTCCGTGCGCCCTGAAGCTTTCTTT
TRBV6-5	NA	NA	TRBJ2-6	CASSYSGANVLTF	TGTGCCAGCAGTTACTCTGGGGCCAACGTCCTGACTTTC
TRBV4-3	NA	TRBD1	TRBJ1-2	CASSQDRTGWNYGYTF	TGCGCCAGCAGCCAAGATCGGACAGGGTGGAACTATGGCTACACCTTC
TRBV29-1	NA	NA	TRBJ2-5	CSVEDLDLQETQYF	TGCAGCGTTGAAGATCTTGACCTCCAAGAGACCCAGTACTTC